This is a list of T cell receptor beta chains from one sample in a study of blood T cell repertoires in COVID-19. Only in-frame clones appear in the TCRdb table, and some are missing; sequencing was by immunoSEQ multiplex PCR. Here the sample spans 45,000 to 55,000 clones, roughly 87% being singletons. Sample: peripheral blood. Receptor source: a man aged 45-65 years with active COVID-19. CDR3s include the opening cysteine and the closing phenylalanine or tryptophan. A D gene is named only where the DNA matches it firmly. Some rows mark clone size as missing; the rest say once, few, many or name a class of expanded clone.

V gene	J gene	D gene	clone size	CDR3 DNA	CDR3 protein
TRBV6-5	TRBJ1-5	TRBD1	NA	TGTGCCAGCAGTTACTCAACAGGGGGAGGTCAGCCCCAGCATTTT	CASSYSTGGGQPQHF
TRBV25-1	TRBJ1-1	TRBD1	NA	TGTGCCAGCAGTGGACAGGGGAGGGAAACTGAAGCTTTCTTT	CASSGQGRETEAFF
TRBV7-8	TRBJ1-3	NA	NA	TGTGCCAGCAGCTTAAATTCCCGGACAGTCTCTGGAAACACCATATATTTT	CASSLNSRTVSGNTIYF
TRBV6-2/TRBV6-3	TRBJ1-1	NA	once	TGTGCCAGCAGTTTCTATTCCGAAGCTTTCTTT	CASSFYSEAFF
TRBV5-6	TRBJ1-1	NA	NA	TGTGCCAGCAGCTTGGTCAGAAACACTGAAGCTTTCTTT	CASSLVRNTEAFF
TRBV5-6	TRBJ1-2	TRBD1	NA	TGTGCCAGCAGCTCTTGGACAGGGTGGAGTGGCTACACCTTC	CASSSWTGWSGYTF
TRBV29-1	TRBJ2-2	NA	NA	TGCAGCGTTGCGGTTTCCCTTTCCGGGGAGCTGTTTTTT	CSVAVSLSGELFF
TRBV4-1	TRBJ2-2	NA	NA	TGCGCCAGCAGCCTTGATCGCGCTAGAGCGGCGAACACCGGGGAGCTGTTTTTT	CASSLDRARAANTGELFF
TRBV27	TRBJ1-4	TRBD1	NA	TGTGCCAGCAGGGGACAGGGGGCGCTTCCTAATGAAAAACTGTTTTTT	CASRGQGALPNEKLFF
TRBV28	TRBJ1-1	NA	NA	TGTGCCAGCCGTGAGGGGGGGGTCACTGAAGCTTTCTTT	CASREGGVTEAFF
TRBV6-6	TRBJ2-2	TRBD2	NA	TGTGCCAGCACCCCGGGACTAGCGGGAGCCGGGGAGCTGTTTTTT	CASTPGLAGAGELFF
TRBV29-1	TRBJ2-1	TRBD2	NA	TGCAGCGCCGGACTAGCGGACGCCTACAATGAGCAGTTCTTC	CSAGLADAYNEQFF
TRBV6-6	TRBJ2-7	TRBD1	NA	TGTGCCAGCAGTTATGACAGGGGGAGGAACGAGCAGTACTTC	CASSYDRGRNEQYF
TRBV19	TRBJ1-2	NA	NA	TGTGCCAGTAGTATAGCCGCTAACTATGGCTACACCTTC	CASSIAANYGYTF
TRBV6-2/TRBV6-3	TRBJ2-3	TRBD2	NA	TGTGCCAGCAGTTACGGCGGGAGTGTGTGGCAATACACAGATACGCAGTATTTT	CASSYGGSVWQYTDTQYF
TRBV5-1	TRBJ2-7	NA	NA	TGCGCCAGCAGATTCAGTCCTAGTTACGAGCAGTACTTC	CASRFSPSYEQYF
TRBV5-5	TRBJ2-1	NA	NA	TGTGCCAGCAGCTTCCGTTACAGGAGTCCCTACAATGAGCAGTTCTTC	CASSFRYRSPYNEQFF
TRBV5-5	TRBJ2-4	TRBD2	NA	TGTGCCAGCAGCTACCCTAGCGGGGGGGCCGGCGGGAACATTCAGTACTTC	CASSYPSGGAGGNIQYF
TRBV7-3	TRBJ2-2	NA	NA	TGTGCCAGCAGCTCCTCTATAAACGTCTTTGATGGCGGGGAGCTGTTTTTT	CASSSSINVFDGGELFF
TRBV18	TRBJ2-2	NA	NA	TGTGCCAGCTCAGATTCCGGGACAGGGGAGCTGTTTTTT	CASSDSGTGELFF
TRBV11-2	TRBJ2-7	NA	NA	TGTGCCAGCAGCTCCGGGACATCCTACGAGCAGTACTTC	CASSSGTSYEQYF
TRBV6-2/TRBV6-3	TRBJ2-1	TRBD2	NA	TGTGCCAGCAGTTTTACCCCCGTTGGGACTAGCGGGAGGGATGAGCAGTTCTTC	CASSFTPVGTSGRDEQFF
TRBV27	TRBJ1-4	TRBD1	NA	TGTGCCAGCAGAGTAGGGCGACAGGGTGAAAAACTGTTTTTT	CASRVGRQGEKLFF
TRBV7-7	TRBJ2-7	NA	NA	TGTGCCAGCAGCTTAGCCTCGGGTGACGAGCAGTACTTC	CASSLASGDEQYF
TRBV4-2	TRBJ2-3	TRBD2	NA	TGTGCCAGCAGCCCGGGACTAGCGCCAGATACGCAGTATTTT	CASSPGLAPDTQYF
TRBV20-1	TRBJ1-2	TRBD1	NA	TGCAGTGCCAAGGGACAGGGAATCTACACCTTC	CSAKGQGIYTF
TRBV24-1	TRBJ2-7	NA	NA	TGTGCCACCAGTGATTTGCAGGGTAGCGAGCAGTACTTC	CATSDLQGSEQYF
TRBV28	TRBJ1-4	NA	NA	TGTGCCAGCAGTGCAGGGTCTAGTAATGAAAAACTGTTTTTT	CASSAGSSNEKLFF
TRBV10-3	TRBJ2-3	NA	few	TGTGCCATCAGTGATGGCGGGGGCCCCGATACGCAGTATTTT	CAISDGGGPDTQYF
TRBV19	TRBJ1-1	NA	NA	TGTGCCAGTACTAAACAGGTAAACACTGAAGCTTTCTTT	CASTKQVNTEAFF